The rows below give T cell receptor beta chains drawn from one sample of a study of T-cell reconstitution after alpha-beta-depleted transplantation in children. Each CDR3 protein is one row after TCRdb ran MiXCR on the PCR reads. The sample lists about 230,000 distinct CDR3 sequences; approximately 12% were seen once. The input for sequencing was PBMCs from the stem cell graft donor, taken from the stem cell graft. Every receptor here comes from a human donor who donated a stem cell graft to a child with acute lymphoblastic leukemia. Both conserved end residues are part of each CDR3. The D gene is left open where the match is weak. The size of a clone is reported for some rows only, either as once, few or many, or as a class for expanded clones.

cdr3_aa: CASSWRTGELFF; cdr3_nt: TGCGCCAGCAGCTGGAGAACCGGGGAGCTGTTTTTT; j_call: TRBJ2-2; v_call: TRBV5-1; d_call: .; cdr3_length: 12; clone_size: many
cdr3_aa: CASSLDSRNSPLHF; cdr3_nt: TGCGCCAGCAGCTTGGATAGCAGAAATTCACCCCTCCACTTT; j_call: TRBJ1-6; v_call: TRBV5-1; d_call: .; cdr3_length: 14; clone_size: many
cdr3_aa: CSAFSGDSNEQYF; cdr3_nt: TGCAGTGCCTTTAGCGGGGACTCTAACGAGCAGTACTTC; j_call: TRBJ2-7; v_call: TRBV20-1; d_call: TRBD2; cdr3_length: 13; clone_size: many
cdr3_aa: CSARDWSGTDYGYTF; cdr3_nt: TGCAGTGCTAGAGATTGGTCTGGGACCGACTATGGCTACACCTTC; j_call: TRBJ1-2; v_call: TRBV20-1; d_call: .; cdr3_length: 15; clone_size: many
cdr3_aa: CASSVVGGSDTQYF; cdr3_nt: TGTGCCAGCAGCGTAGTTGGGGGGTCGGATACGCAGTATTTT; j_call: TRBJ2-3; v_call: TRBV9; d_call: .; cdr3_length: 14; clone_size: many
cdr3_aa: CASSQEVDQSTDTQYF; cdr3_nt: TGCGCCAGCAGCCAAGAAGTGGACCAAAGCACAGATACGCAGTATTTT; j_call: TRBJ2-3; v_call: TRBV4-3; d_call: .; cdr3_length: 16; clone_size: many
cdr3_aa: CASSQGMASTGELFF; cdr3_nt: TGTGCCAGCAGCCAGGGGATGGCGAGCACCGGGGAGCTGTTTTTT; j_call: TRBJ2-2; v_call: TRBV3-1; d_call: .; cdr3_length: 15; clone_size: few
cdr3_aa: CSARGGFSNQPQHF; cdr3_nt: TGCAGTGCTAGAGGGGGGTTTAGCAATCAGCCCCAGCATTTT; j_call: TRBJ1-5; v_call: TRBV20-1; d_call: .; cdr3_length: 14; clone_size: many
cdr3_aa: CASSESDSSYNSPLHF; cdr3_nt: TGTGCCAGCAGTGAATCCGACAGTTCCTATAATTCACCCCTCCACTTT; j_call: TRBJ1-6; v_call: TRBV25-1; d_call: .; cdr3_length: 16; clone_size: many
cdr3_aa: CASSQTRGTDTQYF; cdr3_nt: TGTGCCAGCAGTCAAACTAGGGGTACAGATACGCAGTATTTT; j_call: TRBJ2-3; v_call: TRBV7-9; d_call: .; cdr3_length: 14; clone_size: many
cdr3_aa: CASSLKRRYRDEETQYF; cdr3_nt: TGTGCCAGCAGCTTAAAGCGCCGTTACAGGGATGAAGAGACCCAGTACTTC; j_call: TRBJ2-5; v_call: TRBV7-6; d_call: .; cdr3_length: 17; clone_size: .
cdr3_aa: CASVPADRNTEAFF; cdr3_nt: TGTGCCAGCGTCCCCGCGGACAGGAACACTGAAGCTTTCTTT; j_call: TRBJ1-1; v_call: TRBV27; d_call: .; cdr3_length: 14; clone_size: many
cdr3_aa: CAISVGQVDQPQHF; cdr3_nt: TGTGCCATCAGTGTGGGACAGGTTGATCAGCCCCAGCATTTT; j_call: TRBJ1-5; v_call: TRBV10-3; d_call: TRBD1; cdr3_length: 14; clone_size: many
cdr3_aa: CASSLVAGLHEQYF; cdr3_nt: TGTGCCAGCAGCCTCGTGGCAGGCCTCCACGAGCAGTACTTC; j_call: TRBJ2-7; v_call: TRBV28; d_call: .; cdr3_length: 14; clone_size: few
cdr3_aa: CASTGVWEKSSGGYTF; cdr3_nt: TGTGCCAGTACGGGTGTCTGGGAGAAGTCTTCCGGGGGCTACACCTTC; j_call: TRBJ1-2; v_call: TRBV19; d_call: .; cdr3_length: 16; clone_size: .
cdr3_aa: CASSYPSGLVCEQFF; cdr3_nt: TGTGCCAGCAGTTACCCATCGGGACTAGTGTGTGAGCAGTTCTTC; j_call: TRBJ2-1; v_call: TRBV6-2/TRBV6-3; d_call: TRBD2; cdr3_length: 15; clone_size: many
cdr3_aa: CASSQGTSGRAVEWQFF; cdr3_nt: TGTGCCAGCAGTCAAGGGACTAGCGGGAGGGCGGTGGAATGGCAGTTCTTC; j_call: TRBJ2-1; v_call: TRBV12-3/TRBV12-4; d_call: TRBD2; cdr3_length: 17; clone_size: many
cdr3_aa: CASSPPGLSNTQYF; cdr3_nt: TGTGCCAGCAGTCCCCCGGGACTATCAAATACGCAGTATTTT; j_call: TRBJ2-3; v_call: TRBV7-2; d_call: TRBD2; cdr3_length: 14; clone_size: many
cdr3_aa: CASSARGAAFYEQYF; cdr3_nt: TGCGCCAGCAGCGCTCGAGGGGCCGCGTTCTACGAGCAGTACTTC; j_call: TRBJ2-7; v_call: TRBV5-1; d_call: .; cdr3_length: 15; clone_size: few
cdr3_aa: CASSDPGLAGDSYNEQFF; cdr3_nt: TGTGCCAGCAGTGATCCCGGACTAGCGGGAGACTCCTACAATGAGCAGTTCTTC; j_call: TRBJ2-1; v_call: TRBV25-1; d_call: TRBD2; cdr3_length: 18; clone_size: few
cdr3_aa: CASSAGQGASTDTQYF; cdr3_nt: TGTGCCAGCAGCGCAGGACAGGGGGCGAGCACAGATACGCAGTATTTT; j_call: TRBJ2-3; v_call: TRBV7-9; d_call: TRBD1; cdr3_length: 16; clone_size: many
cdr3_aa: CASSLDGRTDTQYF; cdr3_nt: TGCGCCAGCAGCTTGGATGGCCGCACAGATACGCAGTATTTT; j_call: TRBJ2-3; v_call: TRBV5-1; d_call: .; cdr3_length: 14; clone_size: .
cdr3_aa: CSSGGIWDTEAFF; cdr3_nt: TGCTCGTCAGGGGGCATTTGGGACACTGAAGCTTTCTTT; j_call: TRBJ1-1; v_call: TRBV29-1; d_call: TRBD1; cdr3_length: 13; clone_size: many
cdr3_aa: CASSFRTGGDGNQPQHF; cdr3_nt: TGTGCCAGCAGCTTTAGGACAGGGGGCGATGGCAATCAGCCCCAGCATTTT; j_call: TRBJ1-5; v_call: TRBV5-6; d_call: TRBD1; cdr3_length: 17; clone_size: many
cdr3_aa: CSARGSGATYEQYF; cdr3_nt: TGCAGTGCCAGAGGGTCTGGCGCGACCTACGAGCAGTACTTC; j_call: TRBJ2-7; v_call: TRBV20-1; d_call: .; cdr3_length: 14; clone_size: .
cdr3_aa: CASCRGASGANVLTF; cdr3_nt: TGTGCCAGCTGTCGTGGGGCCTCTGGGGCCAACGTCCTGACTTTC; j_call: TRBJ2-6; v_call: TRBV6-2/TRBV6-3; d_call: .; cdr3_length: 15; clone_size: many
cdr3_aa: CASSQDLPTANEQYF; cdr3_nt: TGCGCCAGCAGCCAAGATTTACCGACAGCCAACGAGCAGTACTTC; j_call: TRBJ2-7; v_call: TRBV4-1; d_call: .; cdr3_length: 15; clone_size: many
cdr3_aa: CASSLRSNTEAFF; cdr3_nt: TGTGCCAGCAGCTTAAGATCAAACACTGAAGCTTTCTTT; j_call: TRBJ1-1; v_call: TRBV7-2; d_call: .; cdr3_length: 13; clone_size: .
cdr3_aa: CASSLHREGGYNEQFF; cdr3_nt: TGCGCCAGCAGCTTGCACCGGGAGGGCGGGTACAATGAGCAGTTCTTC; j_call: TRBJ2-1; v_call: TRBV5-1; d_call: TRBD2; cdr3_length: 16; clone_size: many
cdr3_aa: CASSQAGTNTGELFF; cdr3_nt: TGTGCCAGCAGTCAAGCCGGGACAAACACCGGGGAGCTGTTTTTT; j_call: TRBJ2-2; v_call: TRBV6-1; d_call: .; cdr3_length: 15; clone_size: .
cdr3_aa: CASSFTRPAEKLFF; cdr3_nt: TGTGCCAGCAGCTTCACCCGGCCGGCGGAAAAACTGTTTTTT; j_call: TRBJ1-4; v_call: TRBV5-5; d_call: .; cdr3_length: 14; clone_size: many
cdr3_aa: CASSLGDRDSNQPQHF; cdr3_nt: TGTGCCAGCAGCTTAGGTGACAGAGATAGCAATCAGCCCCAGCATTTT; j_call: TRBJ1-5; v_call: TRBV7-9; d_call: .; cdr3_length: 16; clone_size: many
cdr3_aa: CASSLDSSGTGDGYTF; cdr3_nt: TGTGCCAGCAGCTTAGACTCTTCCGGGACAGGGGATGGCTACACCTTC; j_call: TRBJ1-2; v_call: TRBV7-2; d_call: TRBD1; cdr3_length: 16; clone_size: many
cdr3_aa: CASKAGLEAFF; cdr3_nt: TGTGCCAGCAAGGCAGGCCTTGAAGCTTTCTTT; j_call: TRBJ1-1; v_call: TRBV25-1; d_call: .; cdr3_length: 11; clone_size: many
cdr3_aa: CASSVNRLQTGELFF; cdr3_nt: TGCGCCAGCAGCGTCAACAGGTTGCAGACCGGGGAGCTGTTTTTT; j_call: TRBJ2-2; v_call: TRBV5-1; d_call: .; cdr3_length: 15; clone_size: many
cdr3_aa: CASSKRVWGSADTQYF; cdr3_nt: TGTGCCAGCAGCAAGCGGGTTTGGGGAAGCGCCGATACGCAGTATTTT; j_call: TRBJ2-3; v_call: TRBV7-6; d_call: .; cdr3_length: 16; clone_size: many
cdr3_aa: CASSSWTSGSLHNEQFF; cdr3_nt: TGTGCCAGCTCATCCTGGACTAGCGGGAGCCTTCACAATGAGCAGTTCTTC; j_call: TRBJ2-1; v_call: TRBV18; d_call: TRBD2; cdr3_length: 17; clone_size: few
cdr3_aa: CATKLIGTSGETQYF; cdr3_nt: TGTGCCACAAAGTTGATTGGGACTAGCGGCGAGACCCAGTACTTC; j_call: TRBJ2-5; v_call: TRBV6-2/TRBV6-3; d_call: TRBD2; cdr3_length: 15; clone_size: many
cdr3_aa: CASTGTSGHTGELFF; cdr3_nt: TGCGCCAGCACCGGGACTAGCGGACACACCGGGGAGCTGTTTTTT; j_call: TRBJ2-2; v_call: TRBV5-1; d_call: TRBD2; cdr3_length: 15; clone_size: many
cdr3_aa: CASSLANEQFF; cdr3_nt: TGTGCCAGCAGCTTAGCTAATGAGCAGTTCTTC; j_call: TRBJ2-1; v_call: TRBV7-2; d_call: .; cdr3_length: 11; clone_size: many
cdr3_aa: CASSLRPYGLAVSYEQYF; cdr3_nt: TGTGCCAGCAGTTTACGTCCGTACGGACTAGCGGTCTCCTACGAGCAGTACTTC; j_call: TRBJ2-7; v_call: TRBV28; d_call: TRBD2; cdr3_length: 18; clone_size: many
cdr3_aa: CASSLRPTPQPSGNTIYF; cdr3_nt: TGTGCCAGCAGTCTACGCCCCACCCCTCAACCGTCTGGAAACACCATATATTTT; j_call: TRBJ1-3; v_call: TRBV11-2; d_call: .; cdr3_length: 18; clone_size: .
cdr3_aa: CASSMNSGGEPQFF; cdr3_nt: TGTGCCAGTAGTATGAATAGCGGGGGGGAGCCACAGTTCTTC; j_call: TRBJ2-1; v_call: TRBV19; d_call: TRBD2; cdr3_length: 14; clone_size: .
cdr3_aa: CASTHGIYNEQFF; cdr3_nt: TGTGCCAGCACCCACGGTATCTACAATGAGCAGTTCTTC; j_call: TRBJ2-1; v_call: TRBV27; d_call: .; cdr3_length: 13; clone_size: many
cdr3_aa: CASSLAIHPGNTIYF; cdr3_nt: TGTGCCAGCAGCTTAGCGATACACCCTGGAAACACCATATATTTT; j_call: TRBJ1-3; v_call: TRBV7-9; d_call: .; cdr3_length: 15; clone_size: few
cdr3_aa: CASSARQSFAEAFF; cdr3_nt: TGTGCCAGCAGCGCCCGCCAGAGTTTTGCTGAAGCTTTCTTT; j_call: TRBJ1-1; v_call: TRBV6-1; d_call: .; cdr3_length: 14; clone_size: few
cdr3_aa: CASSLMEKAYEQYF; cdr3_nt: TGTGCCAGCAGCCTCATGGAAAAAGCCTACGAGCAGTACTTC; j_call: TRBJ2-7; v_call: TRBV28; d_call: .; cdr3_length: 14; clone_size: many
cdr3_aa: CSAYSGTAGNNEQFF; cdr3_nt: TGCAGTGCTTATTCCGGGACAGCCGGAAACAATGAGCAGTTCTTC; j_call: TRBJ2-1; v_call: TRBV20-1; d_call: TRBD1; cdr3_length: 15; clone_size: many
cdr3_aa: CASSLASGGAPTDTQYF; cdr3_nt: TGTGCCAGCAGCTTGGCTAGCGGGGGGGCACCCACAGATACGCAGTATTTT; j_call: TRBJ2-3; v_call: TRBV5-8; d_call: TRBD2; cdr3_length: 17; clone_size: few
cdr3_aa: CSARGIVGGGPFNEQFF; cdr3_nt: TGCAGTGCTAGGGGGATTGTTGGCGGGGGACCTTTCAATGAGCAGTTCTTC; j_call: TRBJ2-1; v_call: TRBV20-1; d_call: TRBD2; cdr3_length: 17; clone_size: many
cdr3_aa: CASSPVPSSPYVGYTF; cdr3_nt: TGCGCCAGCAGCCCTGTGCCATCATCTCCCTATGTCGGCTACACCTTC; j_call: TRBJ1-2; v_call: TRBV5-1; d_call: .; cdr3_length: 16; clone_size: many
cdr3_aa: CASRQGEVGELFF; cdr3_nt: TGTGCCAGCAGACAGGGGGAGGTCGGGGAGCTGTTTTTT; j_call: TRBJ2-2; v_call: TRBV6-1; d_call: TRBD1; cdr3_length: 13; clone_size: many